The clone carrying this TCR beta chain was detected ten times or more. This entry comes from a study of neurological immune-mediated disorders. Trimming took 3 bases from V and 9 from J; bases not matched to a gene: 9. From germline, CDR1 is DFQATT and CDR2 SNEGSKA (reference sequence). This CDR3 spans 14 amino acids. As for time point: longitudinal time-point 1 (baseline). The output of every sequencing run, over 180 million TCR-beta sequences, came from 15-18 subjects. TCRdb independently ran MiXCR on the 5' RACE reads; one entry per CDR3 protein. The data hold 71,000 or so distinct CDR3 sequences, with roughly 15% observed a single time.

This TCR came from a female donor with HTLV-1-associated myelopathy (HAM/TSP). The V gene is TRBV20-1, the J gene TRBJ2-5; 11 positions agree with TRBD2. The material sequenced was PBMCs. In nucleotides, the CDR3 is TGCAGTGCTAGTTCCCCTAGCGGGGGGAGGTCCCAGTACTTC. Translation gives CSASSPSGGRSQYF.